This T cell receptor beta chain was identified during a study of post-analysis software for immune sequencing data. In the study overall: Relapsing-remitting, secondary progressive and progressive-relapsing courses of multiple sclerosis were included.

Unique molecular identifiers were built into the TCR beta cDNA libraries. T cells numbering roughly 1 to 10 million yielded cDNA molecules that totaled some 500,000. TCRdb passed the PCR reads through MiXCR, listing each CDR3 protein once. The profile shows approximately 730,000 distinct CDR3 sequences, about 43% of them singletons. The CDR3 contains 13 residues. Germline assignment: CDR1 SGHKS and CDR2 YYEKEE (reference sequence). V lost 3 bases and J 8 bases, leaving 14 bases between the germline ends. Worth noting for this clonotype: Its antigen is currently unknown.

Study conclusions and caveats: Significantly lower normalized Chao1 diversity was seen in multiple sclerosis patients than in controls. Analysis by F measure revealed that same-batch samples clustered strongly together. Five TRBV segments, including TRBV5-6, TRBV5-1 and TRBV20-1, were more frequent in patients than controls.

This chain links TRBV5-5 with TRBJ1-2; maybe TRBD1 (6 bases). Source material: blood. The receptor was isolated from a girl aged 5-17 years with multiple sclerosis. CDR3 sequence: CASSSTGMRGYTF. CDR3 coding DNA: TGTGCCAGCAGCTCAACAGGGATGAGGGGCTACACCTTC.